This TCR beta chain was obtained from a study of shared clonotypes between healthy human individuals. Libraries were prepared by immunoSEQ multiplex PCR; TCRdb keeps only in-frame clonotypes and omits some of them. The table lists more than 450,000 clones, 79% of them singletons. The CDR3 spans 17 residues. V lost 0 bases and J lost 3; bases outside the gene matches: 8. Germline values: CDR1 SGHRS, CDR2 YFSETQ. The chain has TRBV5-1 and TRBJ2-1, with 8 bases lining up with TRBD2. The receptor's source is a woman between 40 and 50 years old in good health. Some clones in this sample may be carry-over from other donors' samples. Source material: PBMCs. CDR3 in amino acids: CASSLGRAGADYNEQFF. The CDR3 DNA reads TGCGCCAGCAGCTTGGGGAGAGCGGGGGCCGACTACAATGAGCAGTTCTTC.